This TCR beta chain was captured in a study of memory CD4+ T cells and cytomegalovirus serostatus. Across the whole study: Donors were healthy Belgian adults, several CMV seropositive and 20 to 30 seronegative. Study conclusions and caveats: Each of approximately 70 CMV-associated TCRbeta sequences occurred in one to five individuals. Suggested: most of the CMV-linked TCR signature lies in CD4+ memory cells.

The sort gate was single viable CD3+CD4+CD8-CD45RO+ cells for memory CD4+ T cells. Positive selection with CD4 microbeads enriched total CD4+ T cells. As to this clone: Antigen unknown.

V was trimmed by 3 bases and J by 4 bases, leaving 13 bases between them. The CDR3 length is 15 residues. Germline V gene lookup returns CDR1 WSHSY and CDR2 SAAADI. The table came from immunoSEQ multiplex PCR; TCRdb's copy has only in-frame clones and leaves some out. The sample yields under 35,000 clones, around four fifths seen once. The sequence was obtained from an adult in good health and CMV-seronegative. Some clones in this sample may be carry-over from other donors' samples. Sequenced input: memory CD4+ T cells from blood. V gene TRBV10-2 combines with J gene TRBJ1-5, with a weak D call TRBD1 (6 bases). The DNA for the CDR3 is TGCGCCAGCAGTGATGGACAGAGAAGGAATCAGCCCCAGCATTTT. Amino acids: CASSDGQRRNQPQHF.